These 6 T cell receptor beta chains originate from one sample sequenced in a study of cytomegalovirus exposure and HLA in healthy donors. The data were produced by immunoSEQ multiplex PCR, yet TCRdb's version contains in-frame clones alone and is incomplete. The sample shows 130,000 to 150,000 clones, roughly 89% of them seen only once. Sample: PBMCs. The origin of the receptors is a woman aged 18-30 years in good health and CMV-seropositive.

The V call is TRBV9, the J call TRBJ2-7, with TRBD2 matching 10 bases. The J segment lost 3 bases and the V segment lost 3 bases, leaving 3 bases of the junction unmatched. Germline CDR1 reads SGDLS; CDR2 reads YYNGEE. CDR3 size: 14 residues. The DNA of the CDR3 is TGTGCCAGCAGCGGTGGACTAGCGGACTACGAGCAGTACTTC. Its translation: CASSGGLADYEQYF.

The chain combines TRBV5-1 with TRBJ1-1; D not resolved. V lost 4 bases, J lost 5 bases, and 12 bases lay in between. The CDR3 runs to 13 residues. From germline, CDR1 is SGHRS and CDR2 YFSETQ. Here the CDR3 DNA reads TGCGCCAGCAGCGCTGGTGCCCGGACTGAAGCTTTCTTT. Protein sequence: CASSAGARTEAFF.

About this clone: This specimen includes other DNA sequences encoding the same CDR3. The rearrangement links TRBV5-1 to TRBJ2-2; 8 positions match TRBD1. Trimming at V came to 0 bases and at J to 5 bases, leaving 6 bases not matched to a gene. Germline lookup yields CDR1 SGHRS and CDR2 YFSETQ. This CDR3 comprises 16 residues. For the CDR3, the DNA is TGCGCCAGCAGCTTGGCCGGGACAGGAGGGACCGGGGAGCTGTTTTTT. Protein sequence: CASSLAGTGGTGELFF.

The J gene is TRBJ2-7, the V gene TRBV7-2, with D maybe TRBD1 (6 bases). CDR1 SGHTA and CDR2 FQGNSA come from the germline V gene. The CDR3 consists of 12 residues. V was clipped by 5 bases and J by 6 bases, with 11 bases between them. CDR3 residues: CASSPQGIEQYF. CDR3 in DNA: TGTGCCAGCAGCCCTCAGGGGATCGAGCAGTACTTC.

The chain employs TRBV10-2 and TRBJ2-3; D is ambiguous. This CDR3 contains 15 residues. Trimming removed 0 bases from V and 3 bases from J, with 10 bases in between. Germline V gene sequence: CDR1 WSHSY, CDR2 SAAADI. CDR3 sequence: CASSESKRPTDTQYF. The CDR3 DNA sequence: TGCGCCAGCAGTGAGTCGAAGCGCCCGACAGATACGCAGTATTTT.

This chain links TRBV25-1 with TRBJ2-7; 13 bases agree with TRBD2. V shed 7 bases and J 2 bases; nucleotides not matched to a gene: 5. The CDR3 runs 15 residues. Germline V gene lookup returns CDR1 MGHDK and CDR2 SYGVNS. This CDR3 is CASMPGTSGTYEQYF. For the CDR3, the DNA is TGTGCCAGCATGCCCGGGACTAGCGGGACCTACGAGCAGTACTTC.